This is a list of T cell receptor beta chains from one sample in a study of CD8 T cells in ankylosing spondylitis. TCRdb reanalysed the 5' RACE reads using MiXCR and keeps one entry per CDR3 protein. The data hold tens of thousands of distinct CDR3 sequences, with under 7.5% observed a single time. The sequenced sample was synovial fluid, either unsorted or a sorted T cell fraction (not recorded which). The receptors derive from a male donor with ankylosing spondylitis. Each CDR3 is given with its conserved first and last residue. A D gene is named only where the DNA matches it firmly. Clone size is stated in some rows and not others, as once, few, many or a class when expanded.

TRBV5-1,few,TRBJ1-1,.,CASSAGTLNTEAFF,TGCGCCAGCAGCGCGGGGACACTGAACACTGAAGCTTTCTTT
TRBV2,.,TRBJ2-2,.,CASRGTGIGELFF,TGTGCCAGCAGGGGGACTGGGATCGGGGAGCTGTTTTTT
TRBV28,.,TRBJ2-5,TRBD2,CASSYLTSGQETQYF,TGTGCCAGCAGTTATTTGACTAGCGGCCAAGAGACCCAGTACTTC
TRBV7-9,few,TRBJ2-3,.,CASSLALPGRGTDTQYF,TGTGCCAGCAGCTTAGCGTTGCCGGGGCGAGGCACAGATACGCAGTATTTT
TRBV6-5,.,TRBJ2-1,TRBD2,CASSQSAGAKGGEQFF,TGTGCCAGCAGTCAGTCGGCGGGAGCAAAGGGTGGGGAGCAGTTCTTC
TRBV20-1,medium-sized,TRBJ1-5,.,CSANSDSRFGPQHF,TGCAGTGCAAATTCGGACTCCCGGTTCGGGCCCCAGCATTTT
TRBV11-1,.,TRBJ2-2,.,CASSLMSSGGELFF,TGTGCCAGCAGCTTGATGAGTTCCGGCGGGGAGCTGTTTTTT
TRBV11-3,few,TRBJ2-5,.,CASSPRQGRGEETQYF,TGTGCCAGCAGCCCCAGACAGGGGAGGGGTGAAGAGACCCAGTACTTC
TRBV6-5,many,TRBJ2-6,.,CASSRRVTGANVLTF,TGTGCCAGCAGCCGCAGAGTAACTGGGGCCAACGTCCTGACTTTC
TRBV5-1,many,TRBJ2-7,TRBD1,CASSLRLSGTGAGGSDEQYF,TGCGCCAGCAGCTTGAGATTGTCCGGGACAGGGGCTGGCGGGAGTGACGAGCAGTACTTC
TRBV7-2,few,TRBJ1-1,.,CASSLQATEAFF,TGTGCCAGCAGCCTACAGGCCACTGAAGCTTTCTTT
TRBV20-1,many,TRBJ2-3,TRBD2,CSARNLAGSDTQYF,TGCAGTGCTAGAAACCTAGCGGGGTCAGATACGCAGTATTTT
TRBV12-3/TRBV12-4,many,TRBJ2-2,TRBD2,CASSFSGRNTGELFF,TGTGCCAGCAGTTTCAGCGGGAGGAACACCGGGGAGCTGTTTTTT
TRBV20-1,many,TRBJ2-5,.,CSARDSLETQYF,TGCAGTGCTAGAGATTCGTTAGAGACCCAGTACTTC
TRBV15,.,TRBJ1-5,TRBD1,CATSRGTGKENQPQHF,TGTGCCACCAGCAGAGGGACAGGTAAAGAAAATCAGCCCCAGCATTTT
TRBV20-1,.,TRBJ2-3,TRBD2,CSAIPGLAGGQFTDTQYF,TGCAGTGCCATCCCGGGACTAGCGGGAGGGCAGTTCACAGATACGCAGTATTTT
TRBV2,many,TRBJ2-3,TRBD1,CASSGTGGLDTQYF,TGTGCCAGCAGTGGGACAGGGGGCCTAGATACGCAGTATTTT
TRBV7-3,many,TRBJ2-1,.,CASSLTGGPYNEQFF,TGTGCCAGCAGCTTAACGGGGGGACCTTACAATGAGCAGTTCTTC
TRBV12-3/TRBV12-4,many,TRBJ1-6,.,CASSPTSYNSPLHF,TGTGCCAGCAGTCCTACATCGTATAATTCACCCCTCCACTTT
TRBV5-1,.,TRBJ2-1,.,CASSFTEYNEQFF,TGCGCCAGCAGCTTTACAGAATACAATGAGCAGTTCTTC
TRBV3-1,.,TRBJ2-4,.,CASSQEGAGMLAKNIQYF,TGTGCCAGCAGCCAAGAGGGTGCGGGAATGTTAGCCAAAAACATTCAGTACTTC
TRBV11-2,many,TRBJ1-3,TRBD1,CASSLGLGTGTGNTIYF,TGTGCCAGCAGCTTAGGACTCGGGACAGGGACTGGAAACACCATATATTTT
TRBV20-1,.,TRBJ1-6,TRBD1,CSARVEGQYSPLHF,TGCAGTGCTAGAGTAGAGGGACAGTATTCACCCCTCCACTTT
TRBV5-1,many,TRBJ2-2,.,CASSYTGAITGELFF,TGCGCCAGCAGCTATACGGGAGCCATCACCGGGGAGCTGTTTTTT
TRBV29-1,many,TRBJ2-5,TRBD2,CSGSGAGETQYF,TGCAGCGGCAGCGGGGCGGGGGAGACCCAGTACTTC
TRBV3-1,.,TRBJ2-3,TRBD2,CASSQDFGGGRGDTQYF,TGTGCCAGCAGCCAAGATTTCGGGGGAGGGCGGGGAGATACGCAGTATTTT
TRBV18,many,TRBJ1-1,.,CASSPVQGYTEAFF,TGTGCCAGCTCACCTGTGCAGGGTTACACTGAAGCTTTCTTT
TRBV20-1,.,TRBJ1-2,.,CSASSSGNYGYTF,TGCAGTGCTAGTAGTTCTGGCAACTATGGCTACACCTTC
TRBV18,many,TRBJ2-7,.,CASSPPPSGQGHEQYF,TGTGCCAGCTCACCGCCCCCGTCGGGGCAGGGCCACGAGCAGTACTTC
TRBV7-8,few,TRBJ1-3,TRBD1,CASSPLGQGAFGNTIYF,TGTGCCAGCAGCCCATTAGGACAGGGGGCATTCGGAAACACCATATATTTT
TRBV6-1,many,TRBJ2-2,TRBD2,CASGLAGGSGELFF,TGTGCCAGCGGACTAGCGGGAGGTTCAGGGGAGCTGTTTTTT
TRBV6-1,many,TRBJ2-3,TRBD2,CASSPSGREGTDTQYF,TGTGCCAGCAGTCCTAGCGGGAGGGAGGGCACAGATACGCAGTATTTT
TRBV24-1,many,TRBJ2-5,.,CATSDPRPSQETQYF,TGTGCCACCAGTGATCCGAGACCCAGCCAAGAGACCCAGTACTTC
TRBV28,.,TRBJ1-4,.,CASNADGRTNEKLFF,TGTGCCAGCAACGCAGATGGGCGTACTAATGAAAAACTGTTTTTT
TRBV20-1,few,TRBJ2-5,.,CSAREVFQETQYF,TGCAGTGCTAGGGAGGTTTTTCAAGAGACCCAGTACTTC
TRBV28,few,TRBJ2-7,TRBD2,CASRGPLAGNSYEQYF,TGTGCCAGCAGAGGGCCTCTAGCGGGGAACTCCTACGAGCAGTACTTC
TRBV27,.,TRBJ1-6,.,CASSLYNSPLHF,TGTGCCAGCAGTTTATACAATTCACCCCTCCACTTT
TRBV20-1,many,TRBJ1-2,TRBD1,CSAREDRGPYGYTF,TGCAGTGCTAGAGAAGACAGGGGTCCATATGGCTACACCTTC